This is a list of T cell receptor beta chains from one sample in a study of blood T cell repertoires in COVID-19. The assay was immunoSEQ multiplex PCR, and TCRdb's table has in-frame clones only and misses some. Among hundreds of thousands of clones listed, 80% to 90% were seen once. The sequenced sample was peripheral blood. These receptors came from a woman in her 70s with COVID-19, enrolled during active disease. Both conserved end residues are part of each CDR3. A D gene is named only where the DNA matches it firmly. Some rows have no size entry. The others give once, few or many, or a class for an expanded clone.

j_call,clone_size,v_call,d_call,cdr3_nt,cdr3_aa
TRBJ2-7,NA,TRBV2,NA,TGTGCCAGCAGTGAGCGGGACAGCCAATGGGACGAGCAGTACTTC,CASSERDSQWDEQYF
TRBJ1-2,NA,TRBV30,TRBD1,TGTGCCTGGAGTGTAGAAGATCCTCGGGACAGGGTCGGCTACACCTTC,CAWSVEDPRDRVGYTF
TRBJ1-3,NA,TRBV6-5,NA,TGTGCCAGCAGTTACTCGCCAGGGCAGGACACCATATATTTT,CASSYSPGQDTIYF
TRBJ2-7,NA,TRBV19,NA,TGTGCCAGTAGTTCCACCTTGAGACTTCGGGACGAGCAGTACTTC,CASSSTLRLRDEQYF
TRBJ2-3,NA,TRBV4-1,NA,TGCGCCAGCAGCCAAGGTCAGGTAGATACGCAGTATTTT,CASSQGQVDTQYF
TRBJ2-7,NA,TRBV7-2,NA,TGTGCCAGCAGCTTTCGTAGCGAGGAGCAGTACTTC,CASSFRSEEQYF
TRBJ2-7,NA,TRBV11-2,TRBD1,TGTGCCAGCAACCCAACAGGGGGCAACTACGAGCAGTACTTC,CASNPTGGNYEQYF
TRBJ1-2,NA,TRBV7-3,NA,TGTGCCAGCAGTCCTCTCGGGGGCTACACCTTC,CASSPLGGYTF
TRBJ1-2,NA,TRBV3-1/TRBV3-2,TRBD1,TGTGCCAGCAGTTACAGGGGCGGCGACTATGGCTACACCTTC,CASSYRGGDYGYTF
TRBJ2-1,NA,TRBV29-1,TRBD1,TGCAGCGTTGGTTCCGGGACAGGGTTTTACAATGAGCAGTTCTTC,CSVGSGTGFYNEQFF
TRBJ1-5,NA,TRBV7-9,TRBD1,TGTGCCAGCACCAATTACGACAGGGGTCCTAGTCAGCCCCAGCATTTT,CASTNYDRGPSQPQHF
TRBJ2-7,NA,TRBV5-4,TRBD1,TGTGCCAGCAGCTTGGCCGGGACAGGGGTTTACGAGCAGTACTTC,CASSLAGTGVYEQYF
TRBJ1-2,once,TRBV19,NA,TGTGCCAGTAGTATAGGCCGGGAAGGCTACACCTTC,CASSIGREGYTF
TRBJ1-1,once,TRBV19,NA,TGTGCCAGTAGTGTGGGGGGGAACACTGAAGCTTTCTTT,CASSVGGNTEAFF
TRBJ2-5,NA,TRBV19,NA,TGTGCCAGTACCGACGGGGGAAGTAAGAAGACCCAGTACTTC,CASTDGGSKKTQYF
TRBJ1-5,NA,TRBV12-3/TRBV12-4,NA,TGTGCCAGCAGTTCGGACAGAAATCAGCCCCAGCATTTT,CASSSDRNQPQHF
TRBJ2-2,NA,TRBV5-1,TRBD2,TGCGCCCGCAGCTGGGCGGGGGGAGAGAGCACCGGGGAGCTGTTTTTT,CARSWAGGESTGELFF
TRBJ2-7,NA,TRBV2,TRBD1,TGTGCCAGCAGCCAGGGGGCGGGTTACGAGCAGTACTTC,CASSQGAGYEQYF
TRBJ2-7,NA,TRBV6-5,TRBD2,TGTGCCAGCAGTTACTGGGGGGGCTACGAGCAGTACTTC,CASSYWGGYEQYF
TRBJ1-5,NA,TRBV10-3,NA,TGTGCCATCAGGGACCCGGGGGGCAATCAGCCCCAGCATTTT,CAIRDPGGNQPQHF
TRBJ2-7,NA,TRBV10-2,TRBD1,TGCGCCAGCAGCGGACAGGGTTTCTACGAGCAGTACTTC,CASSGQGFYEQYF
TRBJ2-2,NA,TRBV5-1,TRBD1,TGCGCCAGCAGCCGTGGTGGGACAGGAAACACCGGGGAGCTGTTTTTT,CASSRGGTGNTGELFF
TRBJ2-1,NA,TRBV7-2,TRBD2,TGTGCCAGCAGCTTCAGCGGGGGGCCGGATGAGCAGTTCTTC,CASSFSGGPDEQFF
TRBJ1-5,few,TRBV19,NA,TGTGCCAGTAGTATGGCAGGGAAGGGCCAGCCCCAGCATTTT,CASSMAGKGQPQHF
TRBJ2-2,NA,TRBV2,NA,TGTGCCAGCCGCGCCTTGGCAGGTAACACCGGGGAGCTGTTTTTT,CASRALAGNTGELFF
TRBJ2-7,NA,TRBV6-2/TRBV6-3,TRBD1,TGTGCCAGCAGTTACCTCCGGGACAGGGGCGAGCAGTACTTC,CASSYLRDRGEQYF
TRBJ2-1,few,TRBV2,NA,TGTGCCAGCAGTCGGCAGGGTAACAATGAGCAGTTCTTC,CASSRQGNNEQFF
TRBJ2-5,once,TRBV7-9,NA,TGTGCCAGCAGCTCGAGGTCTAGCAGGTACCAAGAGACCCAGTACTTC,CASSSRSSRYQETQYF
TRBJ2-1,once,TRBV7-8,TRBD2,TGTGCCAGCGAACAGGGGACTAGCGGGGGAATAATTGAGCAGTTCTTC,CASEQGTSGGIIEQFF
TRBJ2-3,NA,TRBV18,NA,TGTGCCAGCTCATCTCGGGGGACAGATACGCAGTATTTT,CASSSRGTDTQYF
TRBJ1-1,NA,TRBV3-1/TRBV3-2,NA,TGTGCCAGCAGCCGTCCAGGGGCCATGAACACTGAAGCTTTCTTT,CASSRPGAMNTEAFF
TRBJ2-3,NA,TRBV15,NA,TGTGCCACCAGCCTCATAAGTATCGCGAGCACAGATACGCAGTATTTT,CATSLISIASTDTQYF
TRBJ2-1,NA,TRBV23-1,TRBD1,TGCGCCAGCAGTCGAAATGCCCCCGACAGGGACTCCTACAATGAGCAGTTCTTC,CASSRNAPDRDSYNEQFF
TRBJ2-7,NA,TRBV24-1,TRBD2,TGTGCCACCAGTGATCCCCAGCAGCGGGGGGTCCTTAGCTCCTACGAGCAGTACTTC,CATSDPQQRGVLSSYEQYF
TRBJ1-1,NA,TRBV20-1,TRBD1,TGCAGTGCAAGTAGGACAGGGGGATCTGAAGCTTTCTTT,CSASRTGGSEAFF
TRBJ1-6,NA,TRBV28,TRBD1,TGTGCCAGCAGTTCTCCCCGGACAGGGGGATCACCCCTCCACTTT,CASSSPRTGGSPLHF
TRBJ2-6,NA,TRBV19,NA,TGTGCCAGTCGGTTTGACTCTGGGGCCAACGTCCTGACTTTC,CASRFDSGANVLTF
TRBJ2-1,few,TRBV5-1,NA,TGCGCCAGCAGCTTAGAAGGGACTCGTCTCTCCTACAATGAGCAGTTCTTC,CASSLEGTRLSYNEQFF
TRBJ1-2,NA,TRBV7-3,NA,TGTGCCAGCAGCTTAACGGGTACAGGGAACTATGGCTACACCTTC,CASSLTGTGNYGYTF
TRBJ2-7,NA,TRBV27,TRBD1,TGTGCCAGCAGTCCTACCGGGACAGGGGGCTCCTACGAGCAGTACTTC,CASSPTGTGGSYEQYF
TRBJ2-7,NA,TRBV7-2,TRBD2,TGTGCCAGCAGTTATAGCGGGGGGGGTCCCTACGAGCAGTACTTC,CASSYSGGGPYEQYF